Sequencing of this T cell receptor (beta chain) was carried out in a study of shared clonotypes between healthy human individuals. About the study: Used for every donor were three CD4 naive, three CD4 memory, two CD8 naive and one CD8 memory plate.

Notes on this clone: Other DNA sequences in this specimen translate into the identical CDR3.

CDR3 size: 15 residues. V was cut by 0 bases and J by 0 bases, with 6 bases left in between. The germline V gene encodes CDR1 KGHSH and CDR2 LQKENI. Profiling relied on immunoSEQ multiplex PCR, and the TCRdb table lists in-frame clones only, not all of them. The profile shows 300,000 to 400,000 clones, over 70% of them singletons. The chain is built from TRBV18 and TRBJ1-3; D ambiguous. This TCR was sampled from a man younger than 40 in good health. Source material: memory CD4+ T cells sorted from blood. Subset denoted: CD45RA-negative fraction. CDR3 nucleotide sequence: TGTGCCAGCTCACCACCGGGGAACTCTGGAAACACCATATATTTT. Translated: CASSPPGNSGNTIYF.